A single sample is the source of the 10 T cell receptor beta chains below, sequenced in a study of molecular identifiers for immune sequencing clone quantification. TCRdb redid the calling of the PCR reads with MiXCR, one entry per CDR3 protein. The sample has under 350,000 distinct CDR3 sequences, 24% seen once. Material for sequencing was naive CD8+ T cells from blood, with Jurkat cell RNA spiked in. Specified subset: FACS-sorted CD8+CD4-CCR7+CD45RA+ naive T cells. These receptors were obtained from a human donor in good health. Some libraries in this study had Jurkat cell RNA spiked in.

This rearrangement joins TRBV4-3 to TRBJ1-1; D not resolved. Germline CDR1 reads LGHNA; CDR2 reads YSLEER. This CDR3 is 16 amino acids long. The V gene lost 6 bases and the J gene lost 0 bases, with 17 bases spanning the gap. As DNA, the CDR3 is TGCGCCAGCAGTGTGGGCCTGGTGGATTTGAACACTGAAGCTTTCTTT. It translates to CASSVGLVDLNTEAFF.

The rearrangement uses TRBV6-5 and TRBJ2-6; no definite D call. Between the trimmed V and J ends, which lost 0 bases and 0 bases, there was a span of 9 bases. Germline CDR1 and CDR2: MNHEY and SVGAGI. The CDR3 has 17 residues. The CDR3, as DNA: TGTGCCAGCAGTTACTCTCGTAGCTCCTCTGGGGCCAACGTCCTGACTTTC. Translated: CASSYSRSSSGANVLTF.

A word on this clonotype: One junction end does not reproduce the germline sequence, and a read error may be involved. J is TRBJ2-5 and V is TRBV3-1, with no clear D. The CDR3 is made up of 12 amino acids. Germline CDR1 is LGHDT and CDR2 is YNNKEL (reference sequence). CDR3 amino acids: CANSHQLETQYF. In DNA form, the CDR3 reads TGTGCCAACAGCCACCAATTAGAGACCCAGTACTTC.

This CDR3 is CASSERASYEQYF. In nucleotides, the CDR3 is TGTGCCAGCAGCGAACGGGCCTCCTACGAGCAGTACTTC. This chain joins TRBV27 and TRBJ2-7; D unresolved. The CDR3 runs 13 residues. Germline V gene sequence: CDR1 MNHEY, CDR2 SMNVEV (reference sequence). Trimming removed 6 bases at V and 0 bases at J, with 9 bases between.

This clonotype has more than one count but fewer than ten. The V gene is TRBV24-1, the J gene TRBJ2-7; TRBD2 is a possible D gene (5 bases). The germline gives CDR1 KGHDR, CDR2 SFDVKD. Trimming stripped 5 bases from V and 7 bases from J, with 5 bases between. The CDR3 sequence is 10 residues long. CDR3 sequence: CATSGREQYF. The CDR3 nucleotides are TGTGCCACCAGTGGGAGGGAGCAGTACTTC.

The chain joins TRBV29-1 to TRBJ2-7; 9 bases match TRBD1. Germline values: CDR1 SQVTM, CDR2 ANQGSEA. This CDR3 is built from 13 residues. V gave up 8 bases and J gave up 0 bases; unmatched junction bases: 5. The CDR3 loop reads CSTGTGISYEQYF. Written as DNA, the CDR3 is TGCAGCACTGGGACAGGGATCTCCTACGAGCAGTACTTC.

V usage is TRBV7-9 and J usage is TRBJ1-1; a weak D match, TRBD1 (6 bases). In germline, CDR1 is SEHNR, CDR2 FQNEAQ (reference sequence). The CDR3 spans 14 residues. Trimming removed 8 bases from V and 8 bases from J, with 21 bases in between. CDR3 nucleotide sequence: TGTGCCAGCCGCCCCCGGACAGTCTTGTTCGAAGCTTTCTTT. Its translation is CASRPRTVLFEAFF.

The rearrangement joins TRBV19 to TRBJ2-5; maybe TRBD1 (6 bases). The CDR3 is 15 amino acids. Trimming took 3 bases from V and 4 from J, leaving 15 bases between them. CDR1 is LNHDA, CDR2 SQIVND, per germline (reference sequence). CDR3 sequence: CASSMHQGIPETQYF. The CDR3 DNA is TGTGCCAGTAGTATGCACCAGGGGATACCAGAGACCCAGTACTTC. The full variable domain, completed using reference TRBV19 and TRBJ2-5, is DGGITQSPKYLFRKEGQNVTLSCEQNLNHDAMYWYRQDPGQGLRLIYYSQIVNDFQKGDIAEGYSVSREKKESFPLTVTSAQKNPTAFYLCASSMHQGIPETQYFGPGTRLLVL.

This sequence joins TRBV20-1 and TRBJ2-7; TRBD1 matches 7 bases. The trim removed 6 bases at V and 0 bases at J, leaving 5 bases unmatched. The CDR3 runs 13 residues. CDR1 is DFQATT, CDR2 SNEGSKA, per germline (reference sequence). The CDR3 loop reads CSAYRDSSYEQYF. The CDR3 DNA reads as TGCAGTGCGTACCGGGACAGCTCCTACGAGCAGTACTTC.

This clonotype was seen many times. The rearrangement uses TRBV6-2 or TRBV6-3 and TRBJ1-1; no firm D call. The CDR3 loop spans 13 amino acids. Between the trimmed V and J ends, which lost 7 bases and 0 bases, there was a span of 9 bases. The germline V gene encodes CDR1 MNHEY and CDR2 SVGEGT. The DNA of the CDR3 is TGTGCCAGCACCACGGTTATGAACACTGAAGCTTTCTTT. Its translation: CASTTVMNTEAFF.